The entry below gives a single T cell receptor (beta chain) sequence along with its context. The antigen is not known. Donors had nominal health at sampling but likely had unrecorded immune exposures. Primers for the PCR totalled 60 Vbeta and 13 Jbeta. The protocol was immunoSEQ multiplex PCR, while the TCRdb copy is restricted to in-frame clones and leaves out a portion. The repertoire table contains 130,000 to 150,000 clones. This sample is drawn from a study of cytomegalovirus exposure and HLA in healthy donors. Study observations and caveats: Presence/absence results assume similar sequencing depth per donor, which may not hold. The study listed approximately 170 cytomegalovirus-associated TCR beta chains.

The source material was PBMCs. This TCR derives from a woman aged 50 to 60 in good health and CMV-seronegative.

The CDR3 DNA reads as TGTGCCAGTAGTAGAGGGAACTTCAATGAAAAACTGTTTTTT. Translation: CASSRGNFNEKLFF. The rearrangement links TRBV19 to TRBJ1-4, with D hard to call. The CDR3 spans 14 residues. The germline V and J ends were trimmed by 4 bases and 5 bases, with 11 bases remaining between them. The V gene's germline CDR1 is LNHDA and CDR2 SQIVND (reference sequence).